Following are 29 T cell receptor beta chains from one sample sequenced in a study of cytomegalovirus exposure and HLA in healthy donors. This PCR relied on a set of 60 Vbeta primers and 13 Jbeta primers. Clones were sequenced by immunoSEQ multiplex PCR, and TCRdb holds only the in-frame ones, with some missing. The sample includes roughly 130,000 clones, around 65% of them seen just once. Sequenced input: PBMCs. Source of these receptors: a woman in her sixties in good health and CMV-seronegative.

The chain links TRBV11-1 to TRBJ2-1; 16 nucleotides agree with TRBD2. This CDR3 is built from 17 residues. CDR1 is SGHAT and CDR2 is FQDESV in the germline V gene (reference sequence). The junction had 13 bases not matched to a gene; V was cut back by 5 bases and J by 12 bases. CDR3 bases: TGTGCCAGCAGCCTAGGGCGGGATGGGACTAGCGGGGGGGGGCAGTTCTTC. Its protein product is CASSLGRDGTSGGGQFF.

The sample holds a few counts of this clone. Here the CDR3 reads CASSSADSNEQFF. DNA of the CDR3: TGTGCCAGCAGCTCTGCGGACAGCAATGAGCAGTTCTTC. This rearrangement joins TRBV6-5 to TRBJ2-1; weak D call: TRBD1 (6 bases). CDR3 length: 13 residues. The germline V gene encodes CDR1 MNHEY and CDR2 SVGAGI. V lost 6 bases and J lost 6, with 12 bases in between.

This chain connects TRBV15 to TRBJ2-3; unclear D gene. The CDR3 is made up of 13 amino acids. Germline CDR1 LNHNV, CDR2 YYDKDF (reference sequence). V lost 0 bases, J lost 5 bases, and 6 bases lay in between. The CDR3 loop is CATSRDLLDTQYF. DNA for the CDR3: TGTGCCACCAGCAGAGATCTTCTAGATACGCAGTATTTT.

The rearrangement uses TRBV29-1 and TRBJ2-2; possibly TRBD1 for D (5 bases). The CDR3 has 13 amino acids. V lost 6 bases and J lost 0, with 8 bases in between. The germline CDR1 and CDR2 sequences are SQVTM and ANQGSEA. The CDR3: CSVDKANTGELFF. DNA of the CDR3: TGCAGCGTGGACAAGGCGAACACCGGGGAGCTGTTTTTT.

V usage is TRBV7-9 and J usage is TRBJ2-1; the D gene is possibly TRBD1 (6 bases). V was trimmed by 4 bases and J by 2 bases, leaving 9 bases between them. Germline CDR1 and CDR2: SEHNR and FQNEAQ (reference sequence). CDR3 length: 14 amino acids. CDR3 loop: CASSSRDTYNEQFF. The CDR3 bases are TGTGCCAGCAGCTCCAGGGACACCTACAATGAGCAGTTCTTC.

The chain carries TRBV2 and TRBJ2-1; the match to TRBD2 covers 15 bases. After removal of 2 bases from V and 0 bases from J, the junction contained 8 bases not matched to a gene. Germline CDR1 and CDR2: SNHLY and FYNNEI. This CDR3 has 20 amino acids. CDR3 residues: CASSEILGTSGRISYNEQFF. The CDR3 nucleotides read TGTGCCAGCAGTGAAATTCTAGGGACTAGCGGGAGGATCTCCTACAATGAGCAGTTCTTC.

This clone was counted only a few times. The chain links TRBV21-1 to TRBJ2-4; the table's D call of TRBD1 was not tested on the DNA. TRBV21-1 is labeled a pseudogene. The CDR3 length is 20 residues. CDR3 DNA: TGTGCCAGCAGCAAAAACGGTCAGGTCGATCTGACCATAGCCAAAAACATTCAGTACTTC. This translates into CASSKNGQVDLTIAKNIQYF.

The gene calls are TRBV13 and TRBJ1-2; the D is unclear. The CDR3 extends over 15 amino acids. Germline-derived CDR1 and CDR2 are PRHDT and FYEKMQ (reference sequence). Trimming pared 5 bases from V and 2 bases from J, leaving 15 bases between. The CDR3 here is CASSRKTSGNYGYTF. In nucleotides, the CDR3 is TGTGCCAGCAGCCGTAAAACTTCAGGAAACTATGGCTACACCTTC.

V usage is TRBV6-6 and J usage is TRBJ1-1; 9 nucleotides align to TRBD1. CDR3 length equals 12 residues. Germline values: CDR1 MNHNY, CDR2 SVGAGI (reference sequence). With V trimmed by 2 bases and J by 12 bases, 4 bases remained unmatched. The CDR3 DNA follows: TGTGCCAGCAGTTACGGACAGGGGAACACTTTCTTT. Protein product: CASSYGQGNTFF.

The chain couples TRBV7-2 to TRBJ1-3; tentatively, D is TRBD1 (5 bases). The CDR3 extends over 16 amino acids. Germline CDR1 reads SGHTA; CDR2 reads FQGNSA. V lost 1 base, J lost 0 bases, and 10 bases lay in between. In nucleotides, the CDR3 is TGTGCCAGCAGCTTAGAGGGGCGCCTCTCTGGAAACACCATATATTTT. Translation gives CASSLEGRLSGNTIYF.

This clone appeared once. J is TRBJ1-1 and V is TRBV6-1; perhaps TRBD1 as D (6 bases). The CDR3 contains 13 residues. V lost 4 bases to trimming and J lost 7 bases, with 13 bases between them. Per the germline V gene, CDR1 is MNHNS and CDR2 is SASEGT. The chain's CDR3 is CASSGFTGIEAFF. The CDR3, as DNA: TGTGCCAGCAGTGGATTCACAGGGATTGAAGCTTTCTTT.

This clone came up a few times. The chain is built from TRBV5-4 and TRBJ2-5; TRBD2 aligns across 13 bases. The germline CDR1 and CDR2 sequences are SGHNT and YYREEE (reference sequence). V lost 4 bases and J lost 5; bases outside the gene matches: 14. The CDR3 extends over 18 amino acids. The CDR3 coding sequence is TGTGCCAGCAGCACCTCGACTAGCGGGGGGCCTGGGCGGGAGACCCAGTACTTC. Its translation: CASSTSTSGGPGRETQYF.

Regarding this clone: One end of the junction fails to match germline, which may point to a read error. This rearrangement joins TRBV7-7 to TRBJ2-3, with TRBD1 identical over 8 bases. CDR1 is SSHAT and CDR2 is FNYEAQ in the germline V gene (reference sequence). The CDR3 consists of 15 residues. CDR3 amino acids: CASSPAGGATDTQYF. CDR3 coding DNA: TGTGCTAGCAGCCCCGCAGGGGGCGCGACAGATACGCAGTATTTT. Complete variable domain (other parts from reference TRBV7-7 and TRBJ2-3): GAGVSQSPRYKVTKRGQDVTLRCDPISSHATLYWYQQALGQGPEFLTYFNYEAQPDKSGLPSDRFSAERPEGSISTLTIQRTEQRDSAMYRCASSPAGGATDTQYFGPGTRLTVL.

This clone was seen once. V is TRBV5-1 and J is TRBJ2-5; 7 bases fit TRBD1. The J call may not be correct, given that the DNA end is closer to TRBJ2-7. This CDR3 is 14 amino acids long. Per germline, CDR1 SGHRS and CDR2 YFSETQ. The CDR3 sequence: CASSHLTGTDEQYF. The CDR3 DNA follows: TGCGCCAGCAGCCACCTGACAGGGACGGACGAGCAGTACTTC.

In nucleotides, the CDR3 is TGCGCCAGCAGCCAAGAACAGGGGGTAGGCTATGGCTACACCTTC. Protein: CASSQEQGVGYGYTF. V usage is TRBV4-1 and J usage is TRBJ1-2; 8 bases agree with TRBD1. This CDR3 has 15 amino acids. J was trimmed by 4 bases and V by 0 bases; bases with no gene match: 4. Germline CDR1 and CDR2: MGHRA and YSYEKL.

The chain uses TRBV6-1 and TRBJ2-5, with 8 bases aligning to TRBD1. This CDR3 has 14 residues. Germline CDR1 reads MNHNS; CDR2 reads SASEGT. The ends lost 4 bases at V and 6 bases at J; junction bases unmatched: 7. For the CDR3, the DNA is TGTGCCAGCAGTGTAGCAGGGGGCGAGAAGACCCAGTACTTC. This encodes CASSVAGGEKTQYF.

The rearrangement joins TRBV28 to TRBJ2-2, with 10 bases that match TRBD2. CDR3 length: 16 amino acids. Germline V gene sequence: CDR1 MDHEN, CDR2 SYDVKM. V lost 6 bases to trimming and J lost 3 bases; unmatched junction nucleotides: 7. DNA of the CDR3: TGTGCCAGCAGGGCTACTAGCGGGATTGACACCGGGGAGCTGTTTTTT. Translated, it gives CASRATSGIDTGELFF.

The genes are TRBV5-6 and TRBJ2-2, with D possibly TRBD2 on 5 matching bases. V was shortened by 4 bases and J by 0 bases, with 13 bases between the two germline ends. The CDR3 spans 16 residues. Germline V lookup: CDR1 SGHDT, CDR2 YYEEEE. The CDR3 sequence is CASSPRGGSNTGELFF. In DNA, the CDR3 is TGTGCCAGCAGCCCTCGTGGCGGGTCGAACACCGGGGAGCTGTTTTTT.

The chain has TRBV7-2 and TRBJ2-5, with D tentatively TRBD2 (6 bases). Trimming removed 1 base from V and 4 bases from J, with 10 bases in between. This CDR3 is built from 14 residues. CDR1 and CDR2 from the germline V gene are SGHTA and FQGNSA. DNA of the CDR3: TGTGCCAGCAGCTTAGTGTCCGGGGGAGAGACCCAGTACTTC. It translates to CASSLVSGGETQYF.

This clone was picked up a small number of times. The gene calls are TRBV11-2 and TRBJ2-5; 10 bases match TRBD2. Per germline, CDR1 SGHAT and CDR2 FQNNGV. J lost 5 bases, V lost 5 bases, and 14 bases had no gene match. CDR3 length: 17 amino acids. The CDR3 DNA sequence: TGTGCCAGCAGCCTAAGCAGGAGCGGGAGGGCCGGGGAGACCCAGTACTTC. Its translation is CASSLSRSGRAGETQYF.

This clone appeared once. CDR3 nucleotides: TGTGCCAGCAGTGGGGGGCGAGAGACCCAGTACTTC. The encoded protein is CASSGGRETQYF. The chain links TRBV6-1 to TRBJ2-5, with D perhaps matching TRBD1 (6 bases). Trimming left V 4 bases short and J 4 bases short, with 7 bases between. The germline gives CDR1 MNHNS, CDR2 SASEGT. CDR3 length equals 12 residues.

The chain couples TRBV7-2 to TRBJ2-7; D possibly corresponds to TRBD1 (6 bases). CDR3 length: 14 residues. Between the trimmed V and J ends, which lost 8 bases and 0 bases, there was a span of 14 bases. Germline assignment: CDR1 SGHTA and CDR2 FQGNSA. In DNA form, the CDR3 reads TGTGCCAGCTCCCGTGGGGGCTCCTCCTACGAGCAGTACTTC. The encoded protein is CASSRGGSSYEQYF.

The chain combines TRBV5-1 with TRBJ1-1, with D possibly matching TRBD1 (5 bases). Germline V gene sequence: CDR1 SGHRS, CDR2 YFSETQ. The V and J ends lost 2 bases and 2 bases respectively, with 10 bases between them. The CDR3 runs to 14 residues. Here the CDR3 DNA reads TGCGCCAGCAGCTTCGCAGGGCCTAACACTGAAGCTTTCTTT. It specifies CASSFAGPNTEAFF.

The rearrangement links TRBV5-6 to TRBJ1-4; TRBD1 matches at 10 bases. CDR1 is SGHDT, CDR2 YYEEEE, per germline. This CDR3 spans 18 amino acids. The J segment lost 3 bases and the V segment lost 4 bases, leaving 12 bases of the junction unmatched. This CDR3 reads CASSLRTGGTRANEKLFF. The CDR3 nucleotides are TGTGCCAGCAGCCTCCGGACAGGGGGTACGAGGGCTAATGAAAAACTGTTTTTT.

The chain joins TRBV11-3 to TRBJ2-1; D gene ambiguous. The V gene's germline CDR1 is SGHNT and CDR2 YENEEA. The CDR3 sequence is 14 residues long. V shed 5 bases and J shed 6 bases, with 14 bases lying between them. CDR3 residues: CASSPGSRSNEQFF. The CDR3 DNA is TGTGCCAGCAGCCCCGGATCTAGATCCAATGAGCAGTTCTTC.

The chain is built from TRBV6-5 and TRBJ2-5; D may be TRBD2 (5 bases). Germline V lookup: CDR1 MNHEY, CDR2 SVGAGI. This CDR3 is 12 amino acids long. The V end was cut by 5 bases, the J end by 5 bases, with 9 bases between. The CDR3 nucleotides read TGTGCCAGCAGTGAACGAGGGGAGACCCAGTACTTC. Protein: CASSERGETQYF.

V gene TRBV19 combines with J gene TRBJ2-1; the D gene is possibly TRBD2 (7 bases). Germline V gives CDR1 LNHDA, CDR2 SQIVND (reference sequence). The CDR3 sequence is 16 residues long. Deletions cut 6 bases from V and 4 bases from J, with 19 bases between. CDR3 protein: CASSPPGGLPYNEQFF. CDR3 bases: TGTGCCAGTAGCCCCCCGGGGGGCCTGCCTTACAATGAGCAGTTCTTC.

This chain uses TRBV6-1 with TRBJ2-3, with D unclear. The CDR3 sequence is 10 residues long. Germline V gene sequence: CDR1 MNHNS, CDR2 SASEGT. The germline V and J ends were trimmed by 8 bases and 2 bases, with 2 bases remaining between them. As DNA, the CDR3 is TGTGCCAGCCACACAGATACGCAGTATTTT. It translates to CASHTDTQYF.

This clone has just one count. CDR3 in DNA: TGCGCCAGCAGCTCAAGGGGAGGGATCCAAGAGACCCAGTACTTC. It specifies CASSSRGGIQETQYF. The chain joins TRBV5-1 to TRBJ2-5; 7 nucleotides line up with TRBD2. Germline trimming cut 3 bases from V and 1 base from J; bases unmatched to any gene: 6. The CDR3 contains 15 residues. Germline V gene lookup returns CDR1 SGHRS and CDR2 YFSETQ.